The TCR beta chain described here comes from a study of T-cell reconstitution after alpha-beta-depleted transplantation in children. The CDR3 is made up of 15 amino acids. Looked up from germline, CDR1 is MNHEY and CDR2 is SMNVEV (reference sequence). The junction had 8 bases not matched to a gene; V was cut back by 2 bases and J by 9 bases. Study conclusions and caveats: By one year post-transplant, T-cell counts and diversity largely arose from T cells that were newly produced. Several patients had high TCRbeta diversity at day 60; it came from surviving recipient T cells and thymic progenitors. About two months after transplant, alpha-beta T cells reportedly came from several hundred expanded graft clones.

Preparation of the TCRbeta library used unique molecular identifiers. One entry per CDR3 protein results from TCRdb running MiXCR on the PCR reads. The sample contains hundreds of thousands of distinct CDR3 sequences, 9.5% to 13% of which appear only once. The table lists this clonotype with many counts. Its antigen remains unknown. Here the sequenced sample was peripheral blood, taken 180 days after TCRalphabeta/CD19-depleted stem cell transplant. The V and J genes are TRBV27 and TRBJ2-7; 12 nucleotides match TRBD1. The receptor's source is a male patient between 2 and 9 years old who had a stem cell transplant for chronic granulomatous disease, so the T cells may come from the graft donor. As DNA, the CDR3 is TGTGCCAGCAGTTTAGGCGGGACAGGGGGCGCGGGGCAGTACTTC. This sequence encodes CASSLGGTGGAGQYF.